This entry lists 16 T cell receptor beta chains sequenced from one sample in a study of long-term antiretroviral therapy in people with HIV. With survey level as its setting, the immunoSEQ assay was v3.0. Sequencing used immunoSEQ multiplex PCR; TCRdb keeps in-frame clones, though not all of them. The sample holds tens of thousands of clones, around 86% seen once. Material: unsorted PBMCs, obtained 0.2 years before starting antiretroviral therapy. The receptors originated from a man aged 18 to 30 with HIV.

V gene TRBV4-3 combines with J gene TRBJ1-1, with D tentatively TRBD1 (5 bases). The CDR3 has 15 residues. Trimming took 0 bases from V and 1 from J, leaving 9 bases between them. CDR1 and CDR2 from the germline V gene are LGHNA and YSLEER. The CDR3 DNA follows: TGCGCCAGCAGCCAAGAAAGGGGTTGGAACACTGAAGCTTTCTTT. It codes for CASSQERGWNTEAFF.

The chain combines TRBV29-1 with TRBJ2-7; no clear D. CDR3 length equals 11 residues. Deletions cut 3 bases from V and 4 bases from J, with 7 bases between. Germline CDR1 and CDR2: SQVTM and ANQGSEA. CDR3 sequence: CSVEWGYEQYF. CDR3 DNA sequence: TGCAGCGTTGAGTGGGGTTACGAGCAGTACTTC.

In this sample, this clone is large. The V gene is TRBV11-1, the J gene TRBJ2-7; D tentatively fits TRBD1 or TRBD2 (5 bases each). The CDR3 spans 15 residues. The V end was cut by 1 base, the J end by 6 bases, with 16 bases between. Germline assignment: CDR1 SGHAT and CDR2 FQDESV (reference sequence). CDR3 loop: CASSLGGSIATEQYF. The CDR3 coding sequence is TGTGCCAGCAGCTTAGGGGGGAGTATCGCTACCGAGCAGTACTTC. Supplemented by reference TRBV11-1 and TRBJ2-7, the full variable domain reads EAEVAQSPRYKITEKSQAVAFWCDPISGHATLYWYRQILGQGPELLVQFQDESVVDDSQLPKDRFSAERLKGVDSTLKIQPAELGDSAMYLCASSLGGSIATEQYFGPGTRLTVT.

This sequence joins TRBV15 and TRBJ2-5, with a weak D call TRBD1 (6 bases). V was shortened by 0 bases and J by 7 bases, with 15 bases between the two germline ends. The CDR3 runs 15 residues. Germline loops: CDR1 LNHNV, CDR2 YYDKDF (reference sequence). The CDR3 DNA reads as TGTGCCACCAGCAGAGAGCAAGGGGGAGATGGGACCCAGTACTTC. Protein sequence: CATSREQGGDGTQYF.

The V and J genes are TRBV11-2 and TRBJ1-1; D call uncertain. CDR3 length equals 13 residues. Per germline, CDR1 SGHAT and CDR2 FQNNGV. V was cut by 0 bases and J by 8 bases, with 10 bases left in between. The CDR3 reads CASSLDTRAEAFF. CDR3 coding DNA: TGTGCCAGCAGCTTAGATACCCGGGCCGAAGCTTTCTTT.

This chain uses TRBV18 with TRBJ2-1; 7 bases are shared with TRBD2. Germline V gene data show CDR1 as KGHSH and CDR2 as LQKENI. With 2 bases clipped from V and 2 bases from J, the junction kept 6 bases outside the gene matches. This CDR3 contains 16 residues. CDR3: CASSPVGGSPYNEQFF. CDR3 DNA sequence: TGTGCCAGCTCACCAGTTGGCGGGAGCCCCTACAATGAGCAGTTCTTC. The complete variable domain, with remaining parts taken from reference TRBV18 and TRBJ2-1, reads NAGVMQNPRHLVRRRGQEARLRCSPMKGHSHVYWYRQLPEEGLKFMVYLQKENIIDESGMPKERFSAEFPKEGPSILRIQQVVRGDSAAYFCASSPVGGSPYNEQFFGPGTRLTVL.

The chain has TRBV5-1 and TRBJ1-4; tentative D call: TRBD1 (5 bases). V was shortened by 0 bases and J by 3 bases, with 6 bases between the two germline ends. The CDR3 length is 14 residues. Germline V gene sequence: CDR1 SGHRS, CDR2 YFSETQ. Here the CDR3 reads CASSLETANEKLFF. The CDR3 DNA is TGCGCCAGCAGCTTGGAGACAGCTAATGAAAAACTGTTTTTT.

The V call is TRBV11-3, the J call TRBJ2-7; D not resolved. V was trimmed by 5 bases and J by 6 bases, leaving 11 bases between them. CDR1 is SGHNT, CDR2 YENEEA, per germline. The CDR3 has 12 residues. CDR3 in amino acids: CASSPQSGEQYF. CDR3 DNA sequence: TGTGCCAGCAGCCCACAGTCCGGCGAGCAGTACTTC.

This chain uses TRBV18 with TRBJ1-5; tentative D call: TRBD1 (6 bases). Germline V gene data show CDR1 as KGHSH and CDR2 as LQKENI. The CDR3 length is 14 residues. V was trimmed by 5 bases and J by 11 bases, leaving 19 bases between them. DNA for the CDR3: TGTGCCAGCTCAGCAGGGGACGGGGCTCCGGCCCAGCATTTT. Translation gives CASSAGDGAPAQHF.

This chain joins TRBV29-1 and TRBJ1-4; tentatively, D is TRBD1 (5 bases). Trimming stripped 6 bases from V and 6 bases from J, with 5 bases between. Per germline, CDR1 SQVTM and CDR2 ANQGSEA. The CDR3 is 10 amino acids. CDR3 sequence: CSVRDEKLFF. Here the CDR3 DNA reads TGCAGCGTCAGGGATGAAAAACTGTTTTTT.

This clone was recorded once. This chain uses TRBV6-1 with TRBJ1-2; maybe TRBD1 (6 bases). Germline values: CDR1 MNHNS, CDR2 SASEGT. CDR3 length equals 15 residues. V lost 4 bases, J lost 0 bases, and 12 bases lay in between. CDR3 in amino acids: CASSAGTTANYGYTF. CDR3 bases: TGTGCCAGCAGTGCCGGGACAACAGCTAACTATGGCTACACCTTC.

The chain recombines TRBV7-9 with TRBJ1-6; D is ambiguous. The CDR3 totals 13 residues. Trimming pared 8 bases from V and 7 bases from J, leaving 12 bases between. In germline, CDR1 is SEHNR, CDR2 FQNEAQ (reference sequence). The CDR3 DNA sequence: TGTGCCAGCGGTAGGATTTCGAATTCACCCCTCCACTTT. This sequence encodes CASGRISNSPLHF.

This clone was seen a single time. The rearrangement joins TRBV9 to TRBJ1-4; D is unresolved. The germline CDR1 and CDR2 sequences are SGDLS and YYNGEE. V lost 2 bases, J lost 8 bases, and 16 bases lay in between. There are 15 residues in the CDR3. This CDR3 is CASSVSGTLDEKLFF. The CDR3 DNA sequence: TGTGCCAGCAGCGTGTCCGGAACCTTAGACGAAAAACTGTTTTTT.

This clone was observed a handful of times. The chain links TRBV30 to TRBJ2-1; the D call may be TRBD1 or TRBD2 (5 bases each). Trimming cost V 5 bases and J 7 bases, with 15 bases left between them. This CDR3 spans 13 amino acids. The germline gives CDR1 GTSNPN, CDR2 SVGIG (reference sequence). Here the CDR3 reads CAWELPGLNEQFF. CDR3 in DNA: TGTGCCTGGGAACTTCCGGGGCTGAATGAGCAGTTCTTC.

The chain carries TRBV19 and TRBJ1-1; D is ambiguous. V lost 7 bases to trimming and J lost 7 bases, with 19 bases between them. This CDR3 spans 14 amino acids. The V gene's germline CDR1 is LNHDA and CDR2 SQIVND (reference sequence). The CDR3 protein is CASTRKAGIVEAFF. The CDR3 DNA is TGTGCCAGTACCCGGAAGGCTGGAATTGTTGAAGCTTTCTTT. The full variable domain, in which reference TRBV19 and TRBJ1-1 provide the parts outside the CDR3, is DGGITQSPKYLFRKEGQNVTLSCEQNLNHDAMYWYRQDPGQGLRLIYYSQIVNDFQKGDIAEGYSVSREKKESFPLTVTSAQKNPTAFYLCASTRKAGIVEAFFGQGTRLTVV.

The J gene is TRBJ1-2, the V gene TRBV10-3, with unresolved D. Looked up from germline, CDR1 is ENHRY and CDR2 is SYGVKD. With 5 bases removed from V and 4 bases from J, the gap between germline ends came to 8 bases. The CDR3 is 12 amino acids. The CDR3 here is CAISQDSYGYTF. The CDR3 region has the DNA TGTGCCATCAGTCAGGACTCCTATGGCTACACCTTC.